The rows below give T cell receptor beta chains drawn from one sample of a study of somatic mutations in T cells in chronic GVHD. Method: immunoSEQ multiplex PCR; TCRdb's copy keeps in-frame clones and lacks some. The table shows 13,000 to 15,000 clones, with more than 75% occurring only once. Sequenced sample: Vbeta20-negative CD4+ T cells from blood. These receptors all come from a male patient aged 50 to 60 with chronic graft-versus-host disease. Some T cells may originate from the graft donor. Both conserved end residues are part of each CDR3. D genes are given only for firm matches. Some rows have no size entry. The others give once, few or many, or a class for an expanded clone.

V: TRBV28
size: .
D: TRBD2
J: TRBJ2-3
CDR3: CASTPGRSSGREGTDTQYF
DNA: TGTGCCAGCACCCCGGGGAGGTCTAGCGGGAGGGAGGGTACAGATACGCAGTATTTT

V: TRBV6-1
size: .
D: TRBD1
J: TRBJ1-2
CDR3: CASSEAATGAYGYTF
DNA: TGTGCCAGCAGTGAAGCTGCGACAGGGGCCTATGGCTACACCTTC

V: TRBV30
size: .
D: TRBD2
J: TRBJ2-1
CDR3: CAWSATISGTSWVGYYNEQFF
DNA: TGTGCCTGGAGTGCCACAATTTCCGGGACTAGCTGGGTGGGCTACTACAATGAGCAGTTCTTC

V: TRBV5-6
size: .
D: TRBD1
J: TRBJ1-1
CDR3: CASTSVGTVNTEAFF
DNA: TGTGCCAGCACCTCGGTTGGGACAGTCAACACTGAAGCTTTCTTT

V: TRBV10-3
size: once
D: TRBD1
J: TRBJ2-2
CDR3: CAIGRGQGDTGELFF
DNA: TGTGCCATCGGACGGGGACAGGGGGACACCGGGGAGCTGTTTTTT

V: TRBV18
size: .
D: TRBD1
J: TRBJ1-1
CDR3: CASSPKTGGNPEAFF
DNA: TGTGCCAGCTCACCCAAGACAGGGGGGAACCCTGAAGCTTTCTTT

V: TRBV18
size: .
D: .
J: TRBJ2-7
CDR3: CASSPPSGQENEQYF
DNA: TGTGCCAGCTCACCACCTTCCGGACAAGAAAACGAGCAGTACTTC

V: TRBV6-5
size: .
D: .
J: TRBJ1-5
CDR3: CASSYSRGNQPQHF
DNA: TGTGCCAGCAGTTACTCCAGGGGCAATCAGCCCCAGCATTTT

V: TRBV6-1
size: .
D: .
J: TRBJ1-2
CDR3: CASIPDNSPNYGYTF
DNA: TGTGCCAGCATCCCCGACAATTCGCCTAACTATGGCTACACCTTC

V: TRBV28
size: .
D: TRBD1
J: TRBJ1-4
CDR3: CASTGTGGFTTNEKLFF
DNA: TGTGCCAGCACGGGGACAGGGGGCTTCACAACTAATGAAAAACTGTTTTTT

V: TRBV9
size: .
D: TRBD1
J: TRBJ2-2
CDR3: CASSVRQGTNTGELFF
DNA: TGTGCCAGCAGCGTCAGACAGGGGACTAACACCGGGGAGCTGTTTTTT

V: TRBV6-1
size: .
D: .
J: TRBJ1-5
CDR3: CASSQSGRNQPQHF
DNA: TGTGCCAGCAGTCAGTCGGGGAGGAATCAGCCCCAGCATTTT

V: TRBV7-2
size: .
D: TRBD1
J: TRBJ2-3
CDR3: CASSTRGGDTQYF
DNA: TGTGCCAGCAGCACCCGAGGGGGCGATACGCAGTATTTT

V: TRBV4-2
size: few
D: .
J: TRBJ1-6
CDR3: CASSQEAGLNSPLHF
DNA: TGTGCCAGCAGCCAAGAGGCCGGACTCAATTCACCCCTCCACTTT

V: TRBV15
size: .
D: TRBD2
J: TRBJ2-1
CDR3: CATSGGAGLAVGEQFF
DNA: TGTGCCACCAGCGGGGGGGCGGGACTAGCGGTTGGTGAGCAGTTCTTC

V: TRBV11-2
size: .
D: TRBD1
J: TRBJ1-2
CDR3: CASSSPGQGNYGYTF
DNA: TGTGCCAGCAGCTCCCCGGGACAGGGAAACTATGGCTACACCTTC

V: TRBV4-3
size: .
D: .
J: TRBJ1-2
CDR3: CASSPGQNFNYGYTF
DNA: TGCGCCAGCAGCCCAGGACAGAACTTTAACTATGGCTACACCTTC

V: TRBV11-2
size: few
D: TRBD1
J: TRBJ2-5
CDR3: CASSSGTAVGTQYF
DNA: TGTGCCAGCAGCTCAGGGACAGCGGTGGGGACCCAGTACTTC

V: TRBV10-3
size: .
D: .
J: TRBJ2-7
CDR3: CAISGFSGVTYEQYF
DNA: TGTGCCATCAGTGGCTTTTCGGGAGTTACCTACGAGCAGTACTTC

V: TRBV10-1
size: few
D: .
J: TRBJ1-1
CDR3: CASCQSGFTEAFF
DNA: TGCGCCAGCTGCCAAAGCGGGTTCACTGAAGCTTTCTTT

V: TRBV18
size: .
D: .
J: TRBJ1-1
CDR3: CASSPPNGNTEAFF
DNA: TGTGCCAGCTCACCACCGAACGGGAACACTGAAGCTTTCTTT

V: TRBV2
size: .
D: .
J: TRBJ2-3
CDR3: CASRGGTDTQYF
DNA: TGTGCCAGCAGGGGGGGAACAGATACGCAGTATTTT

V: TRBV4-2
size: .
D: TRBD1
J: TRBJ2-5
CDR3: CASSTTGGGETQYF
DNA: TGTGCCAGCAGCACGACAGGGGGAGGCGAGACCCAGTACTTC

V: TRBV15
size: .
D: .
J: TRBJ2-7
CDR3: CATSRDLTNYEQYF
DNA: TGTGCCACCAGCAGAGATCTGACTAACTACGAGCAGTACTTC

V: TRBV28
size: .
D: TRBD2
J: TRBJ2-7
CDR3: CASSQPLAERYEQYF
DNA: TGTGCCAGCAGCCAACCCCTAGCGGAGCGCTACGAGCAGTACTTC

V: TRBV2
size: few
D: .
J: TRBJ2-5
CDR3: CASSVGRSQETQYF
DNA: TGTGCCAGCAGTGTAGGGAGGTCCCAAGAGACCCAGTACTTC

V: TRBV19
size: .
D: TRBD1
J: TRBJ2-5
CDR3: CASRQGAQETQYF
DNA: TGTGCCAGCCGACAGGGGGCCCAAGAGACCCAGTACTTC

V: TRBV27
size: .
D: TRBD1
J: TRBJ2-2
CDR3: CASSSGQGAGELFF
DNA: TGTGCCAGCAGTTCTGGTCAGGGGGCCGGGGAGCTGTTTTTT

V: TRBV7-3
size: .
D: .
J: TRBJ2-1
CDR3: CASSLGSNEQFF
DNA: TGTGCCAGCAGCTTGGGGAGCAATGAGCAGTTCTTC

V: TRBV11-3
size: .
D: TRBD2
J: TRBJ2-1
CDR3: CASSLASGKGNEQFF
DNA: TGTGCCAGCAGCTTGGCTAGCGGGAAGGGCAATGAGCAGTTCTTC

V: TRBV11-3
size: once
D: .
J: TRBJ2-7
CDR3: CASSLQGRPNEQYF
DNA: TGTGCCAGCAGCTTACAGGGGCGCCCTAACGAGCAGTACTTC

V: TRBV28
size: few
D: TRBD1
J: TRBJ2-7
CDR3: CASSLGTGNYF
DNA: TGTGCCAGCAGTTTGGGGACAGGGAATTACTTC

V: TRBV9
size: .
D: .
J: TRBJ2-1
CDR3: CASSPRGESYNEQFF
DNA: TGTGCCAGCAGCCCCCGGGGTGAATCCTACAATGAGCAGTTCTTC

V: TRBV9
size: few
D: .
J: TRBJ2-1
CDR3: CASSLRGDYSYNEQFF
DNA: TGTGCCAGCAGCCTCCGGGGAGACTACTCCTACAATGAGCAGTTCTTC

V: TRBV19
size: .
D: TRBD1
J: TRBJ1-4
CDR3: CASRRPGQHNEKLFF
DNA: TGTGCCAGTCGACGTCCGGGACAGCATAATGAAAAACTGTTTTTT

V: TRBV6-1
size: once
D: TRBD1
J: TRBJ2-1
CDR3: CASRKEDRGWNEQFF
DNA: TGTGCCAGCAGGAAAGAGGACAGGGGGTGGAATGAGCAGTTCTTC

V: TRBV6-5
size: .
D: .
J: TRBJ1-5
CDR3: CASSYSRVRQPQHF
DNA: TGTGCCAGCAGTTACTCGAGGGTAAGGCAGCCCCAGCATTTT

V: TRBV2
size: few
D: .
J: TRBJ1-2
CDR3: CASDTRPNYGYTF
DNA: TGTGCCAGCGACACAAGACCTAACTATGGCTACACCTTC

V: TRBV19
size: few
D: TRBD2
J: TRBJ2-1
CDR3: CASSILQGGLTKQFF
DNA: TGTGCCAGTAGTATCCTCCAGGGAGGGCTAACGAAGCAGTTCTTC

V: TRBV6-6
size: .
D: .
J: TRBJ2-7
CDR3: CASSYPDRNIYEQYF
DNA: TGTGCCAGCAGTTACCCCGACAGAAACATCTACGAGCAGTACTTC

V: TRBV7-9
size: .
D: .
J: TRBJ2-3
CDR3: CASSMGAASTDTQYF
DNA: TGTGCCAGCAGTATGGGAGCGGCTAGCACAGATACGCAGTATTTT

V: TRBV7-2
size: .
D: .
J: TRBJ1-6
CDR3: CASSLGATYNSPLHF
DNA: TGTGCCAGCAGCTTAGGGGCAACCTATAATTCACCCCTCCACTTT

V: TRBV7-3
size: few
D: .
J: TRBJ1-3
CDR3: CASSLEGNGDTIYF
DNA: TGTGCCAGCAGCTTGGAGGGGAATGGGGACACCATATATTTT

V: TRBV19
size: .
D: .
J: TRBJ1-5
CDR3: CASSRRGADQPQHF
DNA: TGTGCCAGTAGCCGAAGAGGAGCAGATCAGCCCCAGCATTTT

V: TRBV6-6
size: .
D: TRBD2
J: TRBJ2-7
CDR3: CASREKAGGTYEQYF
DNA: TGTGCCAGCAGGGAGAAAGCCGGGGGGACCTACGAGCAGTACTTC

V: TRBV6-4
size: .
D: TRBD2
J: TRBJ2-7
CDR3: CASSRLAGTPYEQYF
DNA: TGTGCCAGCAGTCGACTAGCGGGGACCCCCTACGAGCAGTACTTC

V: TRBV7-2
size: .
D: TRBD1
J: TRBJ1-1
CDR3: CASSPDRGNTEAFF
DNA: TGTGCCAGCAGTCCTGACAGGGGCAACACTGAAGCTTTCTTT

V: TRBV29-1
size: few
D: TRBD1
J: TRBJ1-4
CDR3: CSAGTGVEKLFF
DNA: TGCAGCGCAGGGACAGGGGTTGAAAAACTGTTTTTT

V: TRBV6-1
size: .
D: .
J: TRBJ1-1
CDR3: CAAERQVASTEAFF
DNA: TGTGCCGCCGAAAGACAGGTCGCTTCTACTGAAGCTTTCTTT

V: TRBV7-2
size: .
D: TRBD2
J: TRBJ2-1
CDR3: CASSLGGSGRDNEQFF
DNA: TGTGCCAGCAGCTTAGGAGGAAGCGGGAGGGACAATGAGCAGTTCTTC

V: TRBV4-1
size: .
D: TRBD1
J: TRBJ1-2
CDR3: CASSLQGGSNGYTF
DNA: TGCGCCAGCAGCTTACAGGGGGGATCTAATGGCTACACCTTC

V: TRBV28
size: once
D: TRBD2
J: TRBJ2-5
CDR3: CASSKPAGAETQYF
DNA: TGTGCCAGCAGCAAACCCGCGGGAGCAGAGACCCAGTACTTC

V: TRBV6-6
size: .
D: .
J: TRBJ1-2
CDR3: CASRWGQEGYTF
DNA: TGTGCCAGCCGTTGGGGACAAGAGGGCTACACCTTC

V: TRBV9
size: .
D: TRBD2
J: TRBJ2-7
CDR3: CASSPGPGGEQYF
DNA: TGTGCCAGCAGCCCTGGACCCGGGGGGGAGCAGTACTTC